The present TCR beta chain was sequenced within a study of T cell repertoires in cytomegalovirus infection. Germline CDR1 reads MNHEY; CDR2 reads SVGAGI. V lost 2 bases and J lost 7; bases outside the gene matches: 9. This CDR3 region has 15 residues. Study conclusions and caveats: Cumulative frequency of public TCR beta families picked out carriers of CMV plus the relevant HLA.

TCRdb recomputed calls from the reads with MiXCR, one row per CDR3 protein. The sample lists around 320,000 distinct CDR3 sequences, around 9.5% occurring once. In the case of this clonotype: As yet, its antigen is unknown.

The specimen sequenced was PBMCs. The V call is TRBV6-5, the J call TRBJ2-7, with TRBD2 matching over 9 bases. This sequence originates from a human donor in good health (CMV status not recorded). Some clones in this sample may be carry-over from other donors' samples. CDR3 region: CASSYTVAGVGEQYF. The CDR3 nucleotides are TGTGCCAGCAGTTACACGGTAGCGGGAGTTGGGGAGCAGTACTTC.